This T cell receptor beta chain was captured in a study of cytomegalovirus exposure and HLA in healthy donors. In the PCR, 60 Vbeta and 13 Jbeta primers were used. The assay was immunoSEQ multiplex PCR, and TCRdb's table has in-frame clones only and misses some. The sample gives more than 95,000 clones, around 77% of which show up once; 10% to 15% is in the top ten. The clonotype originates from a woman between 35 and 50 years old in good health and CMV-seropositive. Sequencing was carried out using PBMCs.

The CDR3 reads CASSLGAFYEQYF. The CDR3 bases are TGCGCCAGCAGCTTGGGGGCATTCTACGAGCAGTACTTC. This chain links TRBV5-1 with TRBJ2-7; D is undetermined. V lost 0 bases and J lost 3, with 7 bases in between. The CDR3 is 13 residues long. Germline V gives CDR1 SGHRS, CDR2 YFSETQ.